The sequence of this TCR beta chain was determined in a study of shared clonotypes between healthy human individuals. Turning to the study itself: CD4 naive and memory got three plates each, CD8 naive two, CD8 memory one.

Trimming cost V 6 bases and J 9 bases, with 12 bases left between them. Germline-derived CDR1 and CDR2 are SEHNR and FQNEAQ (reference sequence). This CDR3 comprises 12 residues. Sequencing used immunoSEQ multiplex PCR; TCRdb keeps in-frame clones, though not all of them. This table holds some 690,000 clones, roughly 91% found once. The TCR sequence derives from a man aged 18 to 30 in good health. Some clones in this sample may be carry-over from other donors' samples. The V gene is TRBV7-9, the J gene TRBJ2-1; D is possibly TRBD1 or TRBD2 (7 bases each). The sample consisted of memory CD8+ T cells from PBMCs. Noted subset: CD45RO+ cells pooled with CCR7-negative TemRA cells. This CDR3 is CASRTGRAEQFF. The CDR3 nucleotides are TGTGCCAGCAGGACAGGGAGGGCTGAGCAGTTCTTC.